These 24 T cell receptor beta chains were sequenced from one sample in a study of PD-1 blockade in mismatch repair-deficient tumors. Method: immunoSEQ multiplex PCR; TCRdb's copy keeps in-frame clones and lacks some. The sample lists around 30,000 clones, more than 70% occurring once. The sample here was PBMCs, taken roughly 6 weeks after starting pembrolizumab. The source is an adult with mismatch repair-deficient cancer.

This chain joins TRBV5-1 and TRBJ2-7, with TRBD1 as a possible D gene (6 bases). With 0 bases removed from V and 4 bases from J, the gap between germline ends came to 11 bases. The CDR3 has 14 residues. Germline V lookup: CDR1 SGHRS, CDR2 YFSETQ. CDR3 sequence (DNA): TGCGCCAGCAGCTTGGGGGACACAAATTACGAGCAGTACTTC. This codes for CASSLGDTNYEQYF.

In its sample, this clone was seen once. The rearrangement uses TRBV7-8 and TRBJ2-3; TRBD1 is a possible D gene (6 bases). V dropped 3 bases and J dropped 6 bases, with 7 bases sitting between them. The length of the CDR3 is 12 residues. CDR1 is SGHVS and CDR2 is FQNEAQ in the germline V gene. The CDR3 region has the DNA TGTGCCAGCAGCTTTCAGGGGGATACGCAGTATTTT. Residues: CASSFQGDTQYF.

V usage is TRBV18 and J usage is TRBJ2-7; 9 nucleotides agree with TRBD1. Trimming cost V 3 bases and J 6 bases; bases outside gene matches: 9. Germline-derived CDR1 and CDR2 are KGHSH and LQKENI. This CDR3 has 15 residues. The CDR3 nucleotides read TGTGCCAGCTCACCGGGGGGACAGGGACTTGGCGAGCAGTACTTC. It yields the protein CASSPGGQGLGEQYF. The variable domain in full, with the rest retrieved from reference TRBV18 and TRBJ2-7, is NAGVMQNPRHLVRRRGQEARLRCSPMKGHSHVYWYRQLPEEGLKFMVYLQKENIIDESGMPKERFSAEFPKEGPSILRIQQVVRGDSAAYFCASSPGGQGLGEQYFGPGTRLTVT.

This chain joins TRBV18 and TRBJ2-1; 10 bases are shared with TRBD2. Germline V gene sequence: CDR1 KGHSH, CDR2 LQKENI. This CDR3 contains 13 residues. The V and J ends lost 2 bases and 9 bases, in that order; junction bases with no gene match: 1. The CDR3 DNA is TGTGCCAGCTCACCATTAGCGGGAGGTGAGCAGTTCTTC. Translating it yields CASSPLAGGEQFF.

V and J are TRBV18 and TRBJ1-5, with D unresolved. Trimming left V 2 bases short and J 3 bases short, with 8 bases between. CDR3 size: 14 residues. Germline assignment: CDR1 KGHSH and CDR2 LQKENI. The CDR3 sequence: CASSPNGNNQPQHF. CDR3 DNA sequence: TGTGCCAGCTCACCAAACGGTAACAATCAGCCCCAGCATTTT.

The V gene is TRBV27, the J gene TRBJ2-3; 8 bases agree with TRBD2. Per the germline V gene, CDR1 is MNHEY and CDR2 is SMNVEV (reference sequence). The CDR3 sequence is 16 residues long. Trimming removed 4 bases from V and 2 bases from J; junction bases left unmatched: 8. CDR3 region: CASSSPGTRPTDTQYF. The CDR3 nucleotides read TGTGCCAGCAGTTCGCCCGGGACTAGACCCACAGATACGCAGTATTTT.

The chain employs TRBV5-1 and TRBJ1-4; possibly TRBD1 for D (6 bases). The CDR3 runs 13 residues. V lost 2 bases, J lost 8 bases, and 10 bases lay in between. Per germline, CDR1 SGHRS and CDR2 YFSETQ. The CDR3 spells CASSFDDREKLFF. The CDR3, as DNA: TGCGCCAGCAGCTTTGATGACAGGGAAAAACTGTTTTTT.

This clone was detected only a few times. The chain combines TRBV6-1 with TRBJ1-2; 7 bases map to TRBD1. Germline lookup yields CDR1 MNHNS and CDR2 SASEGT. This CDR3 region has 20 residues. V was clipped by 0 bases and J by 7 bases; unmatched bases: 23. CDR3 protein: CASSEAPILNTRGQIAGYTF. The CDR3 DNA sequence: TGTGCCAGCAGTGAAGCGCCCATCCTAAATACCCGGGGACAGATTGCTGGCTACACCTTC.

This clone was counted a single time. This sequence joins TRBV30 and TRBJ2-3; TRBD1 matches 9 bases. V shed 4 bases, J shed 6 bases, and the junction held 14 bases outside the gene matches. This CDR3 comprises 16 residues. In germline, CDR1 is GTSNPN, CDR2 SVGIG (reference sequence). The CDR3 spells CAWKKGTGIVLDTQYF. The CDR3 DNA is TGTGCCTGGAAGAAGGGGACAGGGATTGTTTTGGATACGCAGTATTTT.

J is TRBJ1-2 and V is TRBV28, with 7 bases that match TRBD1. This CDR3 has 13 amino acids. Germline V gene sequence: CDR1 MDHEN, CDR2 SYDVKM. The V gene end was trimmed by 4 bases and the J gene end by 5 bases; junction bases not matched to a gene: 4. The DNA of the CDR3 is TGTGCCAGCAGTTGGGACAGCCCATATGGCTACACCTTC. As protein: CASSWDSPYGYTF.

The genes are TRBV28 and TRBJ2-6; 8 bases match TRBD1. There are 15 residues in the CDR3. Trimming at V came to 6 bases and at J to 4 bases, leaving 5 bases not matched to a gene. Germline V lookup: CDR1 MDHEN, CDR2 SYDVKM. The CDR3 protein is CASRQGASGANVLTF. The CDR3 DNA reads TGTGCCAGCAGGCAGGGGGCGTCGGGGGCCAACGTCCTGACTTTC.

V gene TRBV11-2 combines with J gene TRBJ1-6, with D uncertain. The V and J ends lost 1 base and 8 bases respectively, with 6 bases between them. This CDR3 is 13 amino acids long. Germline V gene lookup returns CDR1 SGHAT and CDR2 FQNNGV. This chain's CDR3 is CASSLGGYSPLHF. CDR3 nucleotides: TGTGCCAGCAGCTTAGGCGGGTATTCACCCCTCCACTTT.

The chain uses TRBV5-4 and TRBJ2-1; 9 nucleotides match TRBD2. CDR1 is SGHNT, CDR2 YYREEE, per germline (reference sequence). The ends lost 4 bases at V and 0 bases at J; junction bases unmatched: 2. CDR3 length: 15 residues. This CDR3 is CASSISGSSYNEQFF. CDR3 DNA: TGTGCCAGCAGCATTAGCGGGAGCTCCTACAATGAGCAGTTCTTC.

The chain carries TRBV28 and TRBJ1-2; D not resolved. The V gene lost 3 bases and the J gene lost 5 bases, with 7 bases spanning the gap. The germline gives CDR1 MDHEN, CDR2 SYDVKM. CDR3 length: 12 amino acids. The chain's CDR3 is CASSFLRYGYTF. The CDR3 nucleotides read TGTGCCAGCAGTTTTCTCCGGTATGGCTACACCTTC.

This chain uses TRBV28 with TRBJ2-1, with D possibly TRBD1 on 5 matching bases. There are 14 residues in the CDR3. V dropped 7 bases and J dropped 1 base, with 11 bases sitting between them. Germline values: CDR1 MDHEN, CDR2 SYDVKM. CDR3 residues: CASNTGHSYNEQFF. The CDR3, as DNA: TGTGCCAGCAATACAGGACATTCCTACAATGAGCAGTTCTTC.

The chain recombines TRBV10-3 with TRBJ2-4; D not certain. CDR1 and CDR2 from the germline V gene are ENHRY and SYGVKD. CDR3 length: 12 amino acids. Trimming stripped 4 bases from V and 8 bases from J, with 9 bases between. CDR3 nucleotide sequence: TGTGCCATCAGTGGACTTGAGGACATTCAGTACTTC. It is translated as CAISGLEDIQYF.

The chain carries TRBV30 and TRBJ2-5, with a tentative D call TRBD2 (6 bases). CDR1 and CDR2 (germline): GTSNPN, SVGIG (reference sequence). The CDR3 contains 14 residues. Deletions cut 1 base from V and 2 bases from J, with 11 bases between. The CDR3 is CAWSGLALQETQYF. CDR3 in DNA: TGTGCCTGGAGTGGGCTAGCGCTACAAGAGACCCAGTACTTC.

The genes are TRBV7-2 and TRBJ1-5; D is ambiguous. The CDR3 is made up of 13 amino acids. Per germline, CDR1 SGHTA and CDR2 FQGNSA. The germline V and J ends were trimmed by 0 bases and 6 bases, with 6 bases remaining between them. The CDR3 here is CASSLAPVQPQHF. The CDR3 DNA reads as TGTGCCAGCAGCTTAGCCCCGGTTCAGCCCCAGCATTTT.

The rearrangement links TRBV13 to TRBJ1-2; TRBD1 might be the D (6 bases). The CDR3 has 15 residues. The germline CDR1 and CDR2 sequences are PRHDT and FYEKMQ (reference sequence). Trimming pared 4 bases from V and 4 bases from J, leaving 16 bases between. DNA for the CDR3: TGTGCCAGCAGCTCCAGTTTACAGGGCTTCTATGGCTACACCTTC. Its protein is CASSSSLQGFYGYTF.

The rearrangement links TRBV18 to TRBJ2-5, with D unclear. Germline V gene sequence: CDR1 KGHSH, CDR2 LQKENI. Between the trimmed V and J ends, which lost 2 bases and 2 bases, there was a span of 9 bases. This CDR3 spans 14 amino acids. CDR3 sequence: CASSPFLQQETQYF. CDR3 coding DNA: TGTGCCAGCTCACCATTTTTGCAGCAAGAGACCCAGTACTTC.

V is TRBV7-6 and J is TRBJ1-4; 10 bases are a match to TRBD1. This CDR3 has 15 residues. Germline lookup yields CDR1 SGHVS and CDR2 FNYEAQ. Germline trimming cut 5 bases from V and 6 bases from J; bases unmatched to any gene: 6. The CDR3 DNA is TGTGCCAGCAGCCCGTGGACAGGGGGGGATGAAAAACTGTTTTTT. It yields the protein CASSPWTGGDEKLFF.

The chain combines TRBV2 with TRBJ1-2; D is unclear. V dropped 6 bases and J dropped 8 bases, with 16 bases sitting between them. The CDR3 totals 13 residues. Per the germline V gene, CDR1 is SNHLY and CDR2 is FYNNEI. The CDR3 is CASSDESYRGYTF. The CDR3, as DNA: TGTGCCAGCAGCGATGAAAGCTATCGAGGCTACACCTTC.

The chain links TRBV5-1 to TRBJ1-1; D remains unclear. The germline gives CDR1 SGHRS, CDR2 YFSETQ. The CDR3 sequence is 13 residues long. The ends were cut back, 3 bases at V and 4 bases at J, with 10 bases in the middle. The CDR3 sequence: CASSSPSGTEAFF. CDR3 nucleotide sequence: TGCGCCAGCAGCTCCCCATCAGGCACTGAAGCTTTCTTT.

This chain joins TRBV27 and TRBJ2-1; TRBD2 agrees at 7 bases. V gave up 7 bases and J gave up 7 bases; unmatched junction bases: 10. Germline V gene sequence: CDR1 MNHEY, CDR2 SMNVEV (reference sequence). The CDR3 contains 14 residues. CDR3 coding DNA: TGTGCCAGCACCTGGGGGGGAAGTTTTAATGAGCAGTTCTTC. Its translation: CASTWGGSFNEQFF.